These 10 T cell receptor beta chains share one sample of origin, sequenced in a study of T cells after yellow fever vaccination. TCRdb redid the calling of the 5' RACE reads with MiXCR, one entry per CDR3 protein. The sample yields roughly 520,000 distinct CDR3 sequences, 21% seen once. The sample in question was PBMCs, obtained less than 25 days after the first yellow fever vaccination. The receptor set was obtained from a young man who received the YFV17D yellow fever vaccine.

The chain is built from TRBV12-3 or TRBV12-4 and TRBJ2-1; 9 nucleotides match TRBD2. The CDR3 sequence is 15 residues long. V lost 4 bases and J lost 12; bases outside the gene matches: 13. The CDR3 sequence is CASSSDGGGGLRQFF. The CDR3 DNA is TGTGCCAGCAGTTCGGATGGCGGGGGGGGCTTGAGGCAGTTCTTC.

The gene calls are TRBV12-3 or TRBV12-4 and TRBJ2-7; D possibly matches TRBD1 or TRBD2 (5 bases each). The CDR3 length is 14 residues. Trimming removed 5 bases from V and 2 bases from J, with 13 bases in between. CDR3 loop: CASSPGPGPYEQYV. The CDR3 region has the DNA TGTGCCAGCAGTCCCGGGCCGGGGCCCTACGAGCAGTACGTC.

The CDR3 nucleotides read TGCGCCAGCAGCCTTTACGGTGGACGGGACGGGGAGCTGTTTTTT. Translated: CASSLYGGRDGELFF. The chain has TRBV5-1 and TRBJ2-2, with D tentatively TRBD2 (5 bases). V was clipped by 4 bases and J by 7 bases, with 17 bases between them. This CDR3 region has 15 residues. CDR1 SGHRS and CDR2 YFSETQ come from the germline V gene.

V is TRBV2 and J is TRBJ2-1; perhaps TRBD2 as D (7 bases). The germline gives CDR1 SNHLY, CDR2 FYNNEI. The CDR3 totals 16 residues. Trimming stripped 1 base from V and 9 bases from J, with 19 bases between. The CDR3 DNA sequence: TGTGCCAGCAGTGAAGGCGGCGGGGGCCCATTCCGTGAGCAGTTCTTC. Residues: CASSEGGGGPFREQFF. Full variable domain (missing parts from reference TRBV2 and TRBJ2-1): EPEVTQTPSHQVTQMGQEVILRCVPISNHLYFYWYRQILGQKVEFLVSFYNNEISEKSEIFDDQFSVERPDGSNFTLKIRSTKLEDSAMYFCASSEGGGGPFREQFFGPGTRLTVL.

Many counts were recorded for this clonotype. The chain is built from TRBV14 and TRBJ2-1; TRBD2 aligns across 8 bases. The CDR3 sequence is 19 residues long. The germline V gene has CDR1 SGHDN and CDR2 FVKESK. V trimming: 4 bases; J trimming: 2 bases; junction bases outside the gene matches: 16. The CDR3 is CASSRPEGSGVSPYNEQFF. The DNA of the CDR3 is TGTGCCAGCAGCCGCCCGGAGGGTAGCGGGGTTTCGCCCTACAATGAGCAGTTCTTC.

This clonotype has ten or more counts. CDR3 region: CASGVGRDYEQYV. CDR3 sequence (DNA): TGTGCCAGCGGAGTAGGCCGGGACTACGAGCAGTACGTC. This rearrangement joins TRBV2 to TRBJ2-7; a possible D gene is TRBD2 (5 bases). V shed 8 bases and J shed 3 bases, with 14 bases lying between them. Germline CDR1 reads SNHLY; CDR2 reads FYNNEI. There are 13 residues in the CDR3.

This CDR3 reads CASSQGLNRGDTQYF. The CDR3 DNA follows: TGTGCCAGCAGCCAGGGTCTGAATCGGGGAGATACGCAGTATTTT. This chain links TRBV7-9 with TRBJ2-3, with D possibly being TRBD1 or TRBD2 (5 bases each). Deletions cut 5 bases from V and 5 bases from J, with 17 bases between. CDR1 is SEHNR and CDR2 is FQNEAQ in the germline V gene (reference sequence). This CDR3 spans 15 amino acids.

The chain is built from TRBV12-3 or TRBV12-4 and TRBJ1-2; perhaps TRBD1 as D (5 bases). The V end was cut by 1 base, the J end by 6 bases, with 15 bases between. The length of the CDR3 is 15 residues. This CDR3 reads CASSLGVFQGDGYTF. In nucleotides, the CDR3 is TGTGCCAGCAGTTTAGGGGTCTTCCAGGGAGATGGCTACACCTTC.

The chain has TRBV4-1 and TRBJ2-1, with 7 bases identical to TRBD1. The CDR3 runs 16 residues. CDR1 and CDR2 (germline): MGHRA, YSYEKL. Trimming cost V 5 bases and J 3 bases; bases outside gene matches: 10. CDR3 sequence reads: CASSEQPAGGYNEQFF. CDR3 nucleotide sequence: TGCGCCAGCAGCGAGCAACCGGCAGGGGGCTACAATGAGCAGTTCTTC.

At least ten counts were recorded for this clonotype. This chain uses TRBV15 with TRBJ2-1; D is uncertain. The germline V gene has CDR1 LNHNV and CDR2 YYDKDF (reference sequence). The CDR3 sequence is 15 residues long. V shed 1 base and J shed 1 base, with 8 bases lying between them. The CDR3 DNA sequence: TGTGCCACCAGCAGAGGCCAGGTTTCCTACAATGAGCAGTTCTTC. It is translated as CATSRGQVSYNEQFF.